This TCR beta chain was sequenced for a study of T-cell memory formation after mild COVID-19. Study as a whole: TCR clustering was largely donor specific. Study-wide results and limits: Pre-infection memory held some responding clones, suggesting pre-existing cross-reactive T cells responded.

CDR1 is MGHRA, CDR2 YSYEKL, per germline. The CDR3 spans 14 residues. V was shortened by 0 bases and J by 9 bases, with 13 bases between the two germline ends. The authors produced TCR alpha and TCR beta cDNA libraries with sample barcodes and UMIs by 5'RACE using constant-segment primers. Via MiXCR, TCRdb re-called the 5' RACE reads, giving one row per CDR3 protein. The sample consists of hundreds of thousands of distinct CDR3 sequences, roughly a fifth of them appearing once. There are a few counts of this clonotype. Its antigen is currently unknown. The origin of this receptor is a man aged 18 to 35 who had mild COVID-19 (a few samples of this study predate the infection). Cell type and time point are not known. Sequencing used PBMCs or a T cell subset sorted from them (not recorded which). The chain links TRBV4-1 to TRBJ2-3, with a tentative D call TRBD1 (7 bases). The CDR3 sequence is CASSQDRRGATQYF. The CDR3 DNA is TGCGCCAGCAGCCAAGATCGCAGGGGGGCGACGCAGTATTTT.